This entry lists 30 T cell receptor beta chains sequenced from one sample in a study of patients and donors after allogeneic stem cell transplantation. TCRdb fed the RT-PCR reads into MiXCR, producing one record per CDR3 protein. The data show over 5,500 distinct CDR3 sequences, roughly 13% seen once. Source material: blood, either unsorted or a sorted T cell fraction (not recorded which). The receptors stem from a human donor who was either an allogeneic HSCT recipient or a stem cell or donor lymphocyte infusion donor (not recorded which). It is not recorded whose cells these are; they may come from a transplant donor.

Ten or more counts support this clonotype. The chain employs TRBV5-1 and TRBJ1-1, with a weak D call TRBD1 (5 bases). Per germline, CDR1 SGHRS and CDR2 YFSETQ. The V end lost 4 bases, the J end lost 0 bases, and 16 bases lay between the germline ends. The CDR3 spans 16 residues. The CDR3, as DNA: TGCGCCAGCAGCGCGGGGTACTTGGACATGAACACTGAAGCTTTCTTT. This encodes CASSAGYLDMNTEAFF.

This clonotype is classed as medium-sized. CDR3 DNA sequence: TGTGCCAGCAGCTTAGTACGGACAGGGGGCGCTTTATACGAGCAGTACTTC. This encodes CASSLVRTGGALYEQYF. The chain recombines TRBV11-2 with TRBJ2-7, with 11 positions matching TRBD1. In germline, CDR1 is SGHAT, CDR2 FQNNGV. With 1 base clipped from V and 4 bases from J, the junction kept 9 bases outside the gene matches. The CDR3 covers 17 residues.

This clonotype showed up just a few times. The chain is built from TRBV29-1 and TRBJ2-7; 9 bases fit TRBD2. In germline, CDR1 is SQVTM, CDR2 ANQGSEA. V lost 5 bases to trimming and J lost 6 bases; unmatched junction nucleotides: 8. This CDR3 spans 13 amino acids. The CDR3 sequence is CSVQLAGPGEQYF. The CDR3 region has the DNA TGCAGCGTTCAACTAGCGGGTCCCGGCGAGCAGTACTTC.

The rearrangement joins TRBV19 to TRBJ1-5; 7 bases map to TRBD1. This CDR3 spans 16 amino acids. Per germline, CDR1 LNHDA and CDR2 SQIVND (reference sequence). V shed 5 bases and J 0 bases; nucleotides not matched to a gene: 7. The CDR3: CASSDGTVYSNQPQHF. The CDR3 DNA follows: TGTGCCAGTAGTGATGGGACAGTGTATAGCAATCAGCCCCAGCATTTT.

This clonotype was seen at least ten times. The rearrangement uses TRBV30 and TRBJ2-3; D could derive from TRBD1 or TRBD2 (6 bases each). The CDR3 totals 14 residues. Germline CDR1 reads GTSNPN; CDR2 reads SVGIG (reference sequence). The V end lost 5 bases, the J end lost 4 bases, and 16 bases lay between the germline ends. The CDR3 loop reads CAWDTGARADTQYF. CDR3 nucleotide sequence: TGTGCCTGGGACACGGGGGCCAGGGCAGATACGCAGTATTTT.

The chain recombines TRBV20-1 with TRBJ2-2; 9 bases fit TRBD1. The CDR3 loop spans 14 amino acids. Germline values: CDR1 DFQATT, CDR2 SNEGSKA (reference sequence). J was trimmed by 6 bases and V by 6 bases; bases with no gene match: 8. CDR3 region: CSAGQGMSAGELFF. DNA of the CDR3: TGCAGTGCCGGACAGGGGATGAGCGCCGGGGAGCTGTTTTTT.

In regard to this clonotype: This sequence may be a read error, since a much larger clone differs from it by one base. The J gene is TRBJ2-5, the V gene TRBV5-5; no clear D gene. CDR3 length equals 14 residues. Germline CDR1 reads SGHKS; CDR2 reads YYEKEE (reference sequence). CDR3 in amino acids: CVSSFLGSQETQYF. CDR3 nucleotides: TGTGTCAGCAGCTTCCTCGGATCCCAAGAGACCCAGTACTTC.

The J gene is TRBJ2-1, the V gene TRBV11-3, with 8 bases lining up with TRBD1. This CDR3 is built from 15 residues. From germline, CDR1 is SGHNT and CDR2 YENEEA. V lost 0 bases to trimming and J lost 7 bases; unmatched junction nucleotides: 5. Written as DNA, the CDR3 is TGTGCCAGCAGCTTAGATCCGGGACAGGTTAATGAGCAGTTCTTC. Translation gives CASSLDPGQVNEQFF.

Regarding this clonotype: This could be a read error, since a much larger clone is one nucleotide away. CDR3 region: CASSLAWGAQPQNF. The CDR3 DNA reads TGTGCCAGCAGCTTAGCGTGGGGAGCTCAGCCCCAGAATTTT. This rearrangement joins TRBV7-9 to TRBJ1-5, with D hard to call. Germline lookup yields CDR1 SEHNR and CDR2 FQNEAQ (reference sequence). This CDR3 region has 14 residues.

The V and J genes are TRBV6-2 or TRBV6-3 and TRBJ2-7; D might be TRBD2 (5 bases). CDR3 length: 14 residues. Germline assignment: CDR1 MNHEY and CDR2 SVGEGT. The V end lost 6 bases, the J end lost 2 bases, and 14 bases lay between the germline ends. The CDR3 bases are TGTGCCAGCAGCGGAGGACGCGGACCCTACGAGCAGTACTTC. This gives the protein CASSGGRGPYEQYF.

This clonotype showed up many times. V usage is TRBV20-1 and J usage is TRBJ1-4; possibly TRBD1 for D (6 bases). The V end lost 6 bases, the J end lost 7 bases, and 18 bases lay between the germline ends. The CDR3 covers 14 residues. Per the germline V gene, CDR1 is DFQATT and CDR2 is SNEGSKA (reference sequence). The CDR3 sequence: CSALGGVGIEKLFF. In DNA, the CDR3 is TGCAGTGCCTTGGGGGGCGTCGGCATTGAAAAACTGTTTTTT.

This clonotype was picked up a small number of times. The gene calls are TRBV4-1 and TRBJ1-4; D is uncertain. V gave up 3 bases and J gave up 6 bases, with 14 bases separating them. There are 15 residues in the CDR3. Germline CDR1 MGHRA, CDR2 YSYEKL. CDR3 sequence: CASSQPGSMDEKLFF. The CDR3 DNA follows: TGCGCCAGCAGCCAGCCGGGATCGATGGATGAAAAACTGTTTTTT.

In this sample, this clonotype is medium-sized (0.01 to 0.1%). This chain links TRBV29-1 with TRBJ1-1, with a weak D call TRBD1 (5 bases). V was shortened by 7 bases and J by 6 bases, with 21 bases between the two germline ends. In germline, CDR1 is SQVTM, CDR2 ANQGSEA. There are 14 residues in the CDR3. DNA for the CDR3: TGCAGCGCCTTGAGGGCGGGGGTTCAGGCTGAAGCTTTCTTT. It codes for CSALRAGVQAEAFF.

In its sample, this clonotype was seen many times. This chain links TRBV19 with TRBJ1-6, with a possible D match to TRBD1 (5 bases). CDR3 length: 15 residues. Trimming took 2 bases from V and 5 from J, leaving 10 bases between them. Germline V lookup: CDR1 LNHDA, CDR2 SQIVND (reference sequence). CDR3 sequence: CASSISTVDNSPLHF. CDR3 in DNA: TGTGCCAGTAGTATATCGACAGTTGATAATTCACCCCTCCACTTT.

The chain recombines TRBV7-9 with TRBJ2-1; a weak D match, TRBD2 (6 bases). This CDR3 is 15 amino acids long. V dropped 2 bases and J dropped 4 bases, with 12 bases sitting between them. Germline CDR1 is SEHNR and CDR2 is FQNEAQ (reference sequence). The CDR3 nucleotides read TGTGCCAGCAGCTTAATGGCCGGGGGTTACAATGAGCAGTTCTTC. Protein: CASSLMAGGYNEQFF.

CDR3 residues: CASSLVTQHRDYRLEQYF. CDR3 nucleotides: TGTGCCAGCAGCTTAGTTACCCAACACCGGGACTATCGACTCGAGCAGTACTTC. The rearrangement joins TRBV7-9 to TRBJ2-7; 7 bases map to TRBD2. Germline lookup yields CDR1 SEHNR and CDR2 FQNEAQ (reference sequence). Trimming cost V 1 base and J 6 bases; bases outside gene matches: 18. The CDR3 is 18 amino acids.

This clonotype has ten or more counts. In nucleotides, the CDR3 is TGTGCCAGTAGTATGGGGCATCGAGGGATGGGGCAGCCCCAGCATTTT. Its translation: CASSMGHRGMGQPQHF. This chain uses TRBV19 with TRBJ1-5; possible D gene TRBD1, 5 bases. Germline values: CDR1 LNHDA, CDR2 SQIVND (reference sequence). The CDR3 consists of 16 residues. V gave up 3 bases and J gave up 7 bases, with 19 bases separating them.

This clonotype was recorded many times. The gene calls are TRBV29-1 and TRBJ2-5; perhaps TRBD2 as D (5 bases). Germline V gene lookup returns CDR1 SQVTM and CDR2 ANQGSEA. V lost 7 bases to trimming and J lost 2 bases, with 14 bases between them. The CDR3 has 13 residues. This chain's CDR3 is CSGAELAQETQYF. For the CDR3, the DNA is TGCAGCGGGGCAGAGTTAGCGCAAGAGACCCAGTACTTC. The full variable domain, its missing parts supplied by reference TRBV29-1 and TRBJ2-5, is SAVISQKPSRDICQRGTSLTIQCQVDSQVTMMFWYRQQPGQSLTLIATANQGSEATYESGFVIDKFPISRPNLTFSTLTVSNMSPEDSSIYLCSGAELAQETQYFGPGTRLLVL.

This clonotype was seen repeatedly, ten times or more. This chain joins TRBV29-1 and TRBJ1-2; 7 bases fit TRBD1. The germline V gene has CDR1 SQVTM and CDR2 ANQGSEA. V shed 1 base and J 6 bases; nucleotides not matched to a gene: 14. The CDR3 is 16 amino acids. The CDR3 sequence is CSVEVGAGQAGNGYTF. The CDR3 nucleotides read TGCAGCGTTGAAGTAGGTGCTGGACAGGCGGGGAATGGCTACACCTTC.

In its sample, this clonotype was seen many times. The J gene is TRBJ2-5, the V gene TRBV5-1; tentatively, D is TRBD1 (5 bases). Germline V gives CDR1 SGHRS, CDR2 YFSETQ. This CDR3 has 16 residues. Trimming left V 0 bases short and J 1 base short, with 13 bases between. The CDR3 region is CASSLAPQGAQETQYF. CDR3 nucleotide sequence: TGCGCCAGCAGCTTGGCCCCCCAGGGCGCCCAAGAGACCCAGTACTTC.

This clonotype has ten or more counts. The V and J genes are TRBV2 and TRBJ1-2; possibly TRBD1 for D (5 bases). V was trimmed by 5 bases and J by 3 bases, leaving 13 bases between them. The CDR3 sequence is 14 residues long. Germline assignment: CDR1 SNHLY and CDR2 FYNNEI. CDR3 coding DNA: TGTGCCAGCAGTCTCGCCCAGGGTGACTATGGCTACACCTTC. It translates to CASSLAQGDYGYTF.

This clonotype was detected many times. The chain uses TRBV5-1 and TRBJ2-2; a weak D match, TRBD2 (6 bases). CDR3 size: 16 residues. Looked up from germline, CDR1 is SGHRS and CDR2 is YFSETQ. Trimming took 3 bases from V and 4 from J, leaving 16 bases between them. Here the CDR3 reads CASSSDGTASTGELFF. The CDR3 nucleotides read TGCGCCAGCAGCTCGGACGGGACTGCAAGCACCGGGGAGCTGTTTTTT.

CDR3 sequence: CASSLALFGNEQFF. For the CDR3, the DNA is TGTGCCAGCAGCTTAGCTCTCTTCGGCAATGAGCAGTTCTTC. J is TRBJ2-1 and V is TRBV7-9, with D unclear. The CDR3 is 14 residues long. Germline CDR1 and CDR2: SEHNR and FQNEAQ (reference sequence). Trimming pared 0 bases from V and 6 bases from J, leaving 9 bases between.

This clonotype was observed at least ten times. The J gene is TRBJ1-5, the V gene TRBV30, with D possibly TRBD1 on 6 matching bases. V lost 1 base and J 6 bases, leaving 16 bases between the germline ends. The CDR3 loop spans 15 amino acids. The germline gives CDR1 GTSNPN, CDR2 SVGIG (reference sequence). The CDR3 nucleotides are TGTGCCTGGAGTGGGGGCAGGGACATTTTTCAGCCCCAGCATTTT. It yields the protein CAWSGGRDIFQPQHF.

The sample holds many counts of this clonotype. The rearrangement links TRBV20-1 to TRBJ2-3; perhaps D is TRBD1 or TRBD2 (6 bases each). Looked up from germline, CDR1 is DFQATT and CDR2 is SNEGSKA (reference sequence). This CDR3 has 16 amino acids. Deletions cut 3 bases from V and 7 bases from J, with 23 bases between. The CDR3 here is CSASPRRAGQRYTQYF. The DNA of the CDR3 is TGCAGTGCTAGCCCCCGTCGGGCGGGACAACGGTATACGCAGTATTTT.

This clonotype has at least ten counts. Here the CDR3 reads CSVETYGDRGTLGAFF. The CDR3 coding sequence is TGCAGCGTTGAAACTTACGGGGACAGGGGGACGTTGGGAGCTTTCTTT. The chain links TRBV29-1 to TRBJ1-1; the match to TRBD1 covers 11 bases. Unmatched junction bases numbered 15, after V lost 2 bases and J lost 10 bases. Germline V gene lookup returns CDR1 SQVTM and CDR2 ANQGSEA. This CDR3 contains 16 residues.

This clonotype has ten or more counts. The J gene is TRBJ1-4, the V gene TRBV5-1; no definite D call. The V end was cut by 4 bases, the J end by 0 bases, with 13 bases between. Germline CDR1 and CDR2: SGHRS and YFSETQ. The CDR3 loop spans 16 amino acids. CDR3 DNA: TGCGCCAGCAGCGTCCAGGTGGAACCAACTAATGAAAAACTGTTTTTT. Its translation: CASSVQVEPTNEKLFF. Together with reference TRBV5-1 and TRBJ1-4, the CDR3 gives the full variable domain: KAGVTQTPRYLIKTRGQQVTLSCSPISGHRSVSWYQQTPGQGLQFLFEYFSETQRNKGNFPGRFSGRQFSNSRSEMNVSTLELGDSALYLCASSVQVEPTNEKLFFGSGTQLSVL.

This clonotype is deemed medium-sized. The V and J genes are TRBV7-2 and TRBJ1-5, with 9 nucleotides matching TRBD1. The junction had 2 bases not matched to a gene; V was cut back by 2 bases and J by 3 bases. CDR1 is SGHTA, CDR2 FQGNSA, per germline. The length of the CDR3 is 15 residues. DNA for the CDR3: TGTGCCAGCAGCTTAAGGACAGGGGACAATCAGCCCCAGCATTTT. Amino acids: CASSLRTGDNQPQHF. Together with reference TRBV7-2 and TRBJ1-5, the CDR3 gives the full variable domain: GAGVSQSPSNKVTEKGKDVELRCDPISGHTALYWYRQSLGQGLEFLIYFQGNSAPDKSGLPSDRFSAERTGGSVSTLTIQRTQQEDSAVYLCASSLRTGDNQPQHFGDGTRLSIL.

Only a few counts were recorded for this clonotype. The chain joins TRBV15 to TRBJ2-5; 8 nucleotides agree with TRBD1. The CDR3 is 14 residues long. From germline, CDR1 is LNHNV and CDR2 YYDKDF (reference sequence). V was pared by 1 base and J by 3 bases, with 1 base of the junction left unmatched. The CDR3 DNA follows: TGTGCCACCAGCAGAGCAGGGGGCGAAGAGACCCAGTACTTC. Encoded protein: CATSRAGGEETQYF.

The sample holds a few counts of this clonotype. V gene TRBV25-1 combines with J gene TRBJ1-1; possible D gene TRBD1, 5 bases. V lost 1 base, J lost 3 bases, and 6 bases lay in between. The germline V gene has CDR1 MGHDK and CDR2 SYGVNS. The CDR3 length is 13 residues. The CDR3 bases are TGTGCCAGCAGTGAATTGGGGGACACTGAAGCTTTCTTT. It specifies CASSELGDTEAFF.